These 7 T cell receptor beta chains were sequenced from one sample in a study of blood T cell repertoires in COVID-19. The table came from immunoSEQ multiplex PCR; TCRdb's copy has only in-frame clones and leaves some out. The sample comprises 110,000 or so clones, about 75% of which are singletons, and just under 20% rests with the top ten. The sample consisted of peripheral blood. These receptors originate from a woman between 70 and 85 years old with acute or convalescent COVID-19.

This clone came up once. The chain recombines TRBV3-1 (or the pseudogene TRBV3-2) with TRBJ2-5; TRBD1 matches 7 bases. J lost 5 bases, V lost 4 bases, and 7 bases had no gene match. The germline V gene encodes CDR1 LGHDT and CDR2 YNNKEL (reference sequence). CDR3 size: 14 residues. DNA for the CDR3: TGTGCCAGCAGCCCCCTCGGGACAGTGGAGACCCAGTACTTC. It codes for CASSPLGTVETQYF.

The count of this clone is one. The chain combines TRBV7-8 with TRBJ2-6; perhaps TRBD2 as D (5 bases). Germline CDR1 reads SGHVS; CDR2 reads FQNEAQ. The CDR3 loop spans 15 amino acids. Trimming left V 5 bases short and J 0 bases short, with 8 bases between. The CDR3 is CASSQLGSGANVLTF. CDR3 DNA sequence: TGTGCCAGCAGCCAACTAGGCTCTGGGGCCAACGTCCTGACTTTC.

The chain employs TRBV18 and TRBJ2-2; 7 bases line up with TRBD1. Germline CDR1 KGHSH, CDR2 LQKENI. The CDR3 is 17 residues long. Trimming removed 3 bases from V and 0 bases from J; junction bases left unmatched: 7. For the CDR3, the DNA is TGTGCCAGCTCACCTGCTCGACAGGGCGCGAACACCGGGGAGCTGTTTTTT. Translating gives CASSPARQGANTGELFF.

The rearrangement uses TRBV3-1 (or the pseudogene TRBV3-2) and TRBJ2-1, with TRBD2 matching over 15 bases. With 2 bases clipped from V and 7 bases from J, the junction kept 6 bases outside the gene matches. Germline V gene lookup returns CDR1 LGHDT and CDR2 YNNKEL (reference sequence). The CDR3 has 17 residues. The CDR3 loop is CASSQLGLAGGGNEQFF. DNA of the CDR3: TGTGCCAGCAGCCAACTGGGACTAGCGGGGGGTGGGAATGAGCAGTTCTTC.

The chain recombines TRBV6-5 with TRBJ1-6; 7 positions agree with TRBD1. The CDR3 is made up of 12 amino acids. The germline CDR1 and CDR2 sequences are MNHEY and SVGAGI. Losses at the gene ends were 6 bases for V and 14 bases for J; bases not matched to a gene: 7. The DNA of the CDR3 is TGTGCCAGCAGCGACAGGGCGGAGGCCCTCCACTTT. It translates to CASSDRAEALHF.

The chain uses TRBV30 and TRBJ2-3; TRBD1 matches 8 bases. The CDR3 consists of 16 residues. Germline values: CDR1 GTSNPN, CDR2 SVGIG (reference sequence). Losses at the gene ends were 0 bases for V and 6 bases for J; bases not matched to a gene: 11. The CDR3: CAWSVRQGARSDTQYF. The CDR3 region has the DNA TGTGCCTGGAGTGTACGGCAGGGGGCGCGGAGTGATACGCAGTATTTT.

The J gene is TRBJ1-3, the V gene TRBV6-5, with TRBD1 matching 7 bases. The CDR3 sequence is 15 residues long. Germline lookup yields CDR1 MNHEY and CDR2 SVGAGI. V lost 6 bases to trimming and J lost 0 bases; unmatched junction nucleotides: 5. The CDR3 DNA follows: TGTGCCAGCAGATCGACAGGGACCTCTGGAAACACCATATATTTT. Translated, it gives CASRSTGTSGNTIYF.